This T cell receptor beta chain was documented in a study of Ad26.COV2.S vaccination and SARS-CoV-2 variants. Study information: Each vaccinee took Ad26.COV2.S intramuscularly, once or twice 56 days apart. General study points: Spike-specific TCR breadth was greater after Ad26.COV2.S than placebo.

Treatment given: around 19 received Ad26.COV2.S at low or high dose, single or two shots; roughly five received placebo; per-sample allocation not given. Samples analyzed were those drawn on day 63 after the first vaccine or placebo injection. In Boston, the donor was an adult between 18-55 years of age. Trimming removed 0 bases at V and 7 bases at J, with 7 bases between. This CDR3 contains 13 residues. Germline CDR1 LGHNA, CDR2 YNFKEQ. The assay was immunoSEQ multiplex PCR, and TCRdb's table has in-frame clones only and misses some. The table records some 480,000 clones, roughly nine tenths of them present only once. To note about this clone: What it binds is not known.

The sample in question was peripheral blood, obtained in a trial of Ad26.COV2.S vaccine versus placebo. The sequence derives from a person between 18 and 65 years old who received the Ad26.COV2.S COVID-19 vaccine or a placebo. V usage is TRBV4-2 and J usage is TRBJ2-1; perhaps TRBD2 as D (5 bases). CDR3 nucleotide sequence: TGTGCCAGCAGCCAAGATACGGGGAATGAGCAGTTCTTC. This translates into CASSQDTGNEQFF.